This is a list of T cell receptor beta chains from one sample in a study of cytomegalovirus exposure and HLA in healthy donors. Measured with immunoSEQ multiplex PCR; TCRdb has only the in-frame clones, and not every one. This sample has 25,000 to 30,000 clones, with about three fifths found just once. The material sequenced was PBMCs. The receptors come from a male donor in good health and CMV-seropositive. Both conserved end residues are part of each CDR3. A D gene is named only where the DNA matches it firmly. Size tells how often a clone was seen (once, few, many) or the class of an expanded clone, and some rows leave it out.

d_call	v_call	clone_size	j_call	cdr3_aa	cdr3_nt
NA	TRBV6-5	NA	TRBJ1-2	CASSPQPGNGYTF	TGTGCCAGCAGTCCCCAGCCGGGTAATGGCTACACCTTC
NA	TRBV30	NA	TRBJ1-5	CAWTSEGNQPQHF	TGTGCCTGGACATCAGAAGGCAATCAGCCCCAGCATTTT
NA	TRBV27	NA	TRBJ1-5	CASRREGVGQPQHF	TGTGCCAGCAGAAGGGAAGGGGTTGGGCAGCCCCAGCATTTT
TRBD1	TRBV4-1	NA	TRBJ2-1	CASSPGQGGYNEQFF	TGCGCCAGCAGCCCCGGACAGGGCGGGTACAATGAGCAGTTCTTC
NA	TRBV6-6	NA	TRBJ1-3	CASREGLISGNTIYF	TGTGCCAGCAGAGAGGGATTGATCTCTGGAAACACCATATATTTT
NA	TRBV5-6	few	TRBJ1-5	CASSRGGSSSNQPQHF	TGTGCCAGCAGTAGGGGGGGTAGTTCTAGCAATCAGCCCCAGCATTTT
NA	TRBV9	NA	TRBJ1-2	CASSPRTVPLANYGYTF	TGTGCCAGCAGCCCTCGAACGGTCCCGTTAGCTAACTATGGCTACACCTTC
NA	TRBV6-5	NA	TRBJ1-2	CASSEGGSHGYTF	TGTGCCAGCAGTGAAGGGGGAAGCCATGGCTACACCTTC
NA	TRBV6-4	NA	TRBJ1-2	CASSTGLTFYGYTF	TGTGCCAGCAGTACAGGGCTTACTTTCTATGGCTACACCTTC
TRBD1	TRBV10-3	few	TRBJ1-2	CAISEPDRGNYGYTF	TGTGCCATCAGTGAGCCGGACAGGGGTAACTATGGCTACACCTTC
TRBD2	TRBV15	NA	TRBJ2-3	CATSRLAGGLRGGDTQYF	TGTGCCACCAGCAGACTAGCGGGAGGCCTCCGGGGGGGAGATACGCAGTATTTT
TRBD1	TRBV2	few	TRBJ1-1	CASSFPQGAGTEAFF	TGTGCCAGCAGCTTCCCCCAGGGGGCGGGGACTGAAGCTTTCTTT
NA	TRBV30	NA	TRBJ1-2	CAWASQAAGYTF	TGTGCCTGGGCCTCGCAAGCGGCTGGCTACACCTTC
TRBD1	TRBV18	NA	TRBJ2-7	CASSPLDRTGGHEQYF	TGTGCCAGCTCACCACTGGACAGGACAGGGGGCCACGAGCAGTACTTC
NA	TRBV6-1	NA	TRBJ2-1	CASSGQVLVPEQFF	TGTGCCAGCAGTGGACAGGTGTTAGTCCCTGAGCAGTTCTTC
TRBD1	TRBV6-1	NA	TRBJ2-3	CASRSLDRGRDTQYF	TGTGCCAGCAGGAGCCTAGACAGGGGAAGGGATACGCAGTATTTT
NA	TRBV29-1	NA	TRBJ1-2	CSVDSLRRDYGYTF	TGCAGCGTTGATTCGCTCAGGAGGGACTATGGCTACACCTTC
TRBD1	TRBV2	NA	TRBJ1-6	CARGPTGGHHSPLHF	TGTGCCAGGGGCCCGACAGGGGGCCATCATTCACCCCTCCACTTT
NA	TRBV30	NA	TRBJ2-7	CAWSPMTSYEQYF	TGTGCCTGGAGTCCTATGACTAGCTACGAGCAGTACTTC
NA	TRBV4-2	NA	TRBJ2-1	CASSQDPGVDHNEQFF	TGTGCCAGCAGCCAAGACCCCGGGGTCGATCACAATGAGCAGTTCTTC
TRBD1	TRBV7-6	NA	TRBJ1-1	CASSSGQGGEAFF	TGTGCCAGCAGCTCAGGACAGGGTGGTGAAGCTTTCTTT
TRBD2	TRBV5-1	NA	TRBJ2-7	CASSLVASGDYEQYF	TGCGCCAGCAGCTTGGTAGCTAGCGGGGACTACGAGCAGTACTTC
TRBD2	TRBV7-2	NA	TRBJ2-5	CASSWRAVAGSSEYF	TGTGCCAGCAGCTGGCGAGCGGTAGCGGGATCCTCTGAGTACTTC
TRBD1	TRBV7-9	NA	TRBJ1-2	CASSVRDSRGYTF	TGTGCCAGCAGCGTACGGGACAGTCGAGGCTACACCTTC